The 22 T cell receptor beta chains reported below all come from one sample, sequenced in a study of CD8 T cells in ankylosing spondylitis. TCRdb reanalysed the 5' RACE reads using MiXCR and keeps one entry per CDR3 protein. The sample has around 150,000 distinct CDR3 sequences; roughly a third are singletons. Material for sequencing was synovial fluid, either unsorted or a sorted T cell fraction (not recorded which). Receptor source: a male donor with ankylosing spondylitis.

This rearrangement joins TRBV4-1 to TRBJ2-5, with TRBD2 identical over 13 bases. The J segment lost 1 base and the V segment lost 0 bases, leaving 2 bases of the junction unmatched. The CDR3 is made up of 17 amino acids. Germline V gene lookup returns CDR1 MGHRA and CDR2 YSYEKL. The CDR3 nucleotides are TGCGCCAGCAGCCAAGATACTAGCGGGGGGGTCCAAGAGACCCAGTACTTC. Protein sequence: CASSQDTSGGVQETQYF.

V is TRBV7-9 and J is TRBJ2-3; 13 bases align to TRBD2. V lost 4 bases, J lost 2 bases, and 3 bases stayed unmatched. CDR3 length equals 16 residues. The germline V gene has CDR1 SEHNR and CDR2 FQNEAQ (reference sequence). The CDR3 protein is CASSSTSGGPTDTQYF. CDR3 DNA sequence: TGTGCCAGCAGCTCGACTAGCGGGGGGCCCACAGATACGCAGTATTTT.

In its sample, this clonotype was seen many times. The rearrangement uses TRBV20-1 and TRBJ2-2, with a possible D match to TRBD1 (6 bases). V lost 0 bases to trimming and J lost 5 bases, with 16 bases between them. Germline V gene lookup returns CDR1 DFQATT and CDR2 SNEGSKA (reference sequence). The CDR3 loop spans 16 amino acids. CDR3 bases: TGCAGTGCTAGAGATCGACAGGAGCGAAGGACCGGGGAGCTGTTTTTT. This sequence encodes CSARDRQERRTGELFF.

This clonotype was found many times. The chain joins TRBV10-2 to TRBJ1-4; no clear D gene. The CDR3 consists of 13 residues. Trimming cost V 3 bases and J 4 bases, with 6 bases left between them. CDR1 WSHSY and CDR2 SAAADI come from the germline V gene. The CDR3 sequence: CASSDPSNEKLFF. The CDR3 coding sequence is TGCGCCAGCAGTGATCCAAGTAATGAAAAACTGTTTTTT.

This clonotype appeared a few times. The chain combines TRBV5-5 with TRBJ1-6; 7 bases align to TRBD1. CDR1 is SGHKS, CDR2 YYEKEE, per germline (reference sequence). V was pared by 0 bases and J by 7 bases, with 7 bases of the junction left unmatched. This CDR3 contains 16 residues. CDR3 sequence (DNA): TGTGCCAGCAGCTTGGAAATGACAGGGAGAAATTCACCCCTCCACTTT. As protein: CASSLEMTGRNSPLHF.

The rearrangement joins TRBV3-1 to TRBJ2-2; D is perhaps TRBD1 (6 bases). The germline gives CDR1 LGHDT, CDR2 YNNKEL (reference sequence). There are 15 residues in the CDR3. Trimming removed 6 bases from V and 3 bases from J, with 14 bases in between. CDR3 protein: CASRHTGSHTGELFF. CDR3 bases: TGTGCCAGCAGACATACAGGGTCCCACACCGGGGAGCTGTTTTTT.

This clonotype was counted only a few times. V is TRBV14 and J is TRBJ2-7; possibly TRBD1 for D (5 bases). The CDR3 covers 14 residues. V lost 0 bases to trimming and J lost 2 bases, with 8 bases between them. Germline assignment: CDR1 SGHDN and CDR2 FVKESK. CDR3 residues: CASSQEQVAYEQYF. The CDR3 nucleotides are TGTGCCAGCAGCCAAGAACAGGTCGCCTACGAGCAGTACTTC.

The sample holds many counts of this clonotype. The chain joins TRBV3-1 to TRBJ2-3; weak D call: TRBD1 (5 bases). The V gene lost 1 base and the J gene lost 6 bases, with 17 bases spanning the gap. Germline assignment: CDR1 LGHDT and CDR2 YNNKEL (reference sequence). The CDR3 has 16 residues. CDR3: CASSQAAGRTVDTQYF. CDR3 sequence (DNA): TGTGCCAGCAGCCAAGCGGCAGGGCGCACAGTGGATACGCAGTATTTT.

This clonotype was detected only a few times. V and J are TRBV25-1 and TRBJ1-2; weak D call: TRBD1 (5 bases). Germline V CDR1 and CDR2: MGHDK, SYGVNS. The length of the CDR3 is 14 residues. V gave up 9 bases and J gave up 4 bases, with 18 bases separating them. The CDR3 DNA reads TGTGCCAGGATCGGGACTGAGCTATCCTATGGCTACACCTTC. Translating it yields CARIGTELSYGYTF.

There are a few counts of this clonotype. This chain uses TRBV3-1 with TRBJ2-7; no firm D call. From germline, CDR1 is LGHDT and CDR2 YNNKEL (reference sequence). This CDR3 is built from 11 residues. The V and J ends lost 6 bases and 1 base respectively, with 4 bases between them. The chain's CDR3 is CASRGSYEQYF. The CDR3 DNA sequence: TGTGCCAGCAGGGGGTCCTACGAGCAGTACTTC.

The CDR3 is CASQGLSGGNTIYF. Here the CDR3 DNA reads TGTGCCAGCCAAGGACTTTCGGGTGGAAACACCATATATTTT. The chain joins TRBV6-1 to TRBJ1-3; D gene uncertain. With 8 bases removed from V and 3 bases from J, the gap between germline ends came to 14 bases. The CDR3 spans 14 residues. The germline V gene encodes CDR1 MNHNS and CDR2 SASEGT.

The gene calls are TRBV12-3 or TRBV12-4 and TRBJ2-7; 8 bases are shared with TRBD2. CDR3 length equals 15 residues. The junction had 9 bases not matched to a gene; V was cut back by 3 bases and J by 5 bases. CDR3 nucleotide sequence: TGTGCCAGCAGTTTGGCCAGCGGGAGTAAGCACGAGCAGTACTTC. Its protein is CASSLASGSKHEQYF.

The chain couples TRBV11-2 to TRBJ2-7, with D unresolved. CDR1 is SGHAT, CDR2 FQNNGV, per germline. Between the trimmed V and J ends, which lost 1 base and 0 bases, there was a span of 10 bases. The CDR3 covers 15 residues. The CDR3 region has the DNA TGTGCCAGCAGCTTAGGTCTGGTCTACTCCTACGAGCAGTACTTC. Translated: CASSLGLVYSYEQYF. The entire variable domain, with the rest obtained from reference TRBV11-2 and TRBJ2-7, is as follows: EAGVAQSPRYKIIEKRQSVAFWCNPISGHATLYWYQQILGQGPKLLIQFQNNGVVDDSQLPKDRFSAERLKGVDSTLKIQPAKLEDSAVYLCASSLGLVYSYEQYFGPGTRLTVT.

This clonotype was seen repeatedly, ten times or more. The rearrangement uses TRBV24-1 and TRBJ2-1; 9 bases fit TRBD1. CDR1 and CDR2 from the germline V gene are KGHDR and SFDVKD. This CDR3 has 14 residues. With 8 bases clipped from V and 6 bases from J, the junction kept 7 bases outside the gene matches. The CDR3 spells CATNTGTGINEQFF. Here the CDR3 DNA reads TGTGCCACCAACACCGGGACAGGGATCAATGAGCAGTTCTTC.

The CDR3 region is CASSFGGQGPNQPQHF. Written as DNA, the CDR3 is TGTGCCAGCAGTTTTGGAGGACAGGGCCCCAATCAGCCCCAGCATTTT. The chain is built from TRBV28 and TRBJ1-5; 8 bases match TRBD1. CDR1 and CDR2 from the germline V gene are MDHEN and SYDVKM. This CDR3 has 16 residues. The ends lost 3 bases at V and 3 bases at J; junction bases unmatched: 7.

CDR3 sequence (DNA): TGCGCCAGCAGCTTGGAGGGTGGGTCTGGAAACACCATATATTTT. Translating it yields CASSLEGGSGNTIYF. The chain employs TRBV5-1 and TRBJ1-3; D gene unclear. This CDR3 has 15 residues. V lost 0 bases and J 1 base, leaving 8 bases between the germline ends. The V gene's germline CDR1 is SGHRS and CDR2 YFSETQ.

This clonotype came up many times. The chain has TRBV10-3 and TRBJ1-5; D is possibly TRBD1 (5 bases). V dropped 3 bases and J dropped 1 base, with 7 bases sitting between them. The CDR3 loop spans 14 amino acids. Germline CDR1 is ENHRY and CDR2 is SYGVKD. CDR3 in amino acids: CAISDKGSNQPQHF. The CDR3 DNA is TGTGCCATCAGTGACAAGGGGAGCAATCAGCCCCAGCATTTT.

The genes are TRBV6-5 and TRBJ2-7, with D perhaps matching TRBD1 (6 bases). CDR3 length equals 17 residues. Trimming removed 4 bases from V and 0 bases from J, with 19 bases in between. Germline loops: CDR1 MNHEY, CDR2 SVGAGI. This CDR3 is CASSSNSLGQYSYEQYF. CDR3 coding DNA: TGTGCCAGCAGTTCCAACTCTCTAGGACAGTACTCCTACGAGCAGTACTTC.

The chain combines TRBV25-1 with TRBJ1-2, with no clear D. The V gene's germline CDR1 is MGHDK and CDR2 SYGVNS. Trimming pared 1 base from V and 2 bases from J, leaving 8 bases between. The length of the CDR3 is 14 residues. CDR3 region: CASSEWEGNYGYTF. The CDR3 region has the DNA TGTGCCAGCAGTGAATGGGAAGGAAACTATGGCTACACCTTC.

This clonotype has a count of ten or more. V is TRBV7-2 and J is TRBJ2-1; 11 nucleotides align to TRBD2. CDR1 is SGHTA, CDR2 FQGNSA, per germline. This CDR3 contains 16 residues. After removal of 3 bases from V and 9 bases from J, the junction contained 10 bases not matched to a gene. The CDR3 bases are TGTGCCAGCAGCTTTACAACTAGCGGGAGAGTAGGTGAGCAGTTCTTC. Protein sequence: CASSFTTSGRVGEQFF.

This rearrangement joins TRBV6-1 to TRBJ2-2; 7 bases agree with TRBD2. Germline CDR1 reads MNHNS; CDR2 reads SASEGT. The CDR3 length is 15 residues. The V segment lost 8 bases and the J segment 6 bases; nucleotides outside the gene matches: 12. CDR3 coding DNA: TGTGCCAGCGGGAGACCCGCTAGCGGCGCCGGGGAGCTGTTTTTT. This codes for CASGRPASGAGELFF.

This clonotype came up many times. CDR3 sequence reads: CASSYSHSGNTIYF. Here the CDR3 DNA reads TGTGCCAGCAGTTACTCGCACTCTGGAAACACCATATATTTT. The chain joins TRBV6-5 to TRBJ1-3, with unresolved D. V lost 0 bases, J lost 0 bases, and 3 bases lay in between. There are 14 residues in the CDR3. Germline-derived CDR1 and CDR2 are MNHEY and SVGAGI.